The T cell receptor (beta chain) under discussion was sequenced for a study of PD-1 blockade in classical Hodgkin lymphoma. Study-wide results and caveats: The origin of the repertoire differences remains undefined, with disease activity or prior therapy as possible causes. The study found that TCR diversity rose significantly by C4D1 in CD4+ but not CD8+ cells.

Time point reported: cycle 4 day 1 (C4D1), after around six weeks of nivolumab. Relapse after autologous stem cell transplantation occurred in every patient, and brentuximab vedotin exposure varied. As for this clone: Its antigen is currently unknown.

The CDR3 consists of 16 residues. Looked up from germline, CDR1 is SGHTA and CDR2 is FQGTGA. With 4 bases removed from V and 0 bases from J, the gap between germline ends came to 10 bases. Data came from immunoSEQ multiplex PCR; TCRdb stores just in-frame clones and leaves some out. Of 100,000 or so clones detected, roughly nine tenths appear once; the ten largest clones hold approximately 2.9%. Specimen: peripheral blood mononuclear cells (PBMCs), collected before the fourth cycle of nivolumab. The receptor was derived from a human donor with classical Hodgkin lymphoma. The chain couples TRBV7-3 to TRBJ1-6, with TRBD1 as a possible D gene (5 bases). The CDR3 loop reads CASSWQGYSYNSPLHF. The DNA for the CDR3 is TGTGCCAGCAGCTGGCAGGGCTACTCCTATAATTCACCCCTCCACTTT.